This section outlines one T cell receptor beta chain sequence together with its context. The data were obtained in a study of OX40 agonist ivuxolimab in advanced cancers. Study at large: Patients undergoing dose escalation presented with hepatocellular carcinoma, melanoma, renal cell or head and neck cancer. Of mixed ages from about 20 to 85 and averaging roughly 60 years, the group was roughly 85% male.

Using immunoSEQ multiplex PCR, the repertoire was profiled, and TCRdb retains in-frame clones only, with some absent. The sample consists of about 88,000 clones, just under 90% of them appearing once. The V gene's germline CDR1 is SGHVS and CDR2 FQNEAQ. Trimming took 1 base from V and 7 from J, leaving 16 bases between them. The CDR3 runs to 15 residues. V usage is TRBV7-8 and J usage is TRBJ1-2; a possible D gene is TRBD1 (5 bases). The source material was CD4+ or CD8+ T cells sorted from blood, sampled in a trial of the OX40 agonist ivuxolimab. The TCR sequence derives from an adult with an advanced solid tumor such as melanoma, head and neck, liver or kidney cancer. This chain's CDR3 is CASSLEGRDQRGYTF. CDR3 in DNA: TGTGCCAGCAGCTTAGAGGGCAGGGATCAGCGTGGCTACACCTTC.